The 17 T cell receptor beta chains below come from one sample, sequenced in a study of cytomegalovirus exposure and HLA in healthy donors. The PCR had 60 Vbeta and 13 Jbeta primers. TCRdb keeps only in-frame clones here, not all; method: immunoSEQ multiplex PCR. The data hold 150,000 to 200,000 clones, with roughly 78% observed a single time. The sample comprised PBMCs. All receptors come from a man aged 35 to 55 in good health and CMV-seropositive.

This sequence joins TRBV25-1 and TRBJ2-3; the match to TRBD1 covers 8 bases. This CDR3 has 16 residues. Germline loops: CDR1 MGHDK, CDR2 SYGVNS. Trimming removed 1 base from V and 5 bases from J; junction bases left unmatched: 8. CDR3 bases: TGTGCCAGCAGTGAATTTGCAGGGGGCGGTGAAGATACGCAGTATTTT. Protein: CASSEFAGGGEDTQYF.

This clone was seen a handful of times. In DNA, the CDR3 is TGTGCCAGCAGTTTATCGAACGGGTTAAACAATGAGCAGTTCTTC. This sequence encodes CASSLSNGLNNEQFF. V is TRBV27 and J is TRBJ2-1; D is ambiguous. CDR1 and CDR2 from the germline V gene are MNHEY and SMNVEV (reference sequence). V lost 0 bases and J 5 bases, leaving 11 bases between the germline ends. The CDR3 extends over 15 amino acids.

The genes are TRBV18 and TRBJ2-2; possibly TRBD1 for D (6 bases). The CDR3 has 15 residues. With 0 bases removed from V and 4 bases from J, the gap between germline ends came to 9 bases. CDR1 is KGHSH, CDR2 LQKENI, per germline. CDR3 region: CASSPPQGSTGELFF. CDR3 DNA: TGTGCCAGCTCACCACCACAGGGCTCCACCGGGGAGCTGTTTTTT.

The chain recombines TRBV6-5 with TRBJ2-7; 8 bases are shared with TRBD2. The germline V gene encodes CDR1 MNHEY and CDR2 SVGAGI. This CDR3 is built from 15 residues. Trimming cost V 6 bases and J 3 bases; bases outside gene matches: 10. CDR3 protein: CASSREWTSSYEQYF. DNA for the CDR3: TGTGCCAGCAGCCGTGAGTGGACTAGCAGCTACGAGCAGTACTTC.

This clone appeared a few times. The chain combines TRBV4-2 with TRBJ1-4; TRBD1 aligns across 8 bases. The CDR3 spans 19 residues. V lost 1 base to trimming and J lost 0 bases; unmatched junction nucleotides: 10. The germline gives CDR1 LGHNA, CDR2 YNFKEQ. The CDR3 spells CASSQGTGPNFATNEKLFF. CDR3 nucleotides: TGTGCCAGCAGCCAAGGGACAGGGCCTAACTTTGCAACTAATGAAAAACTGTTTTTT.

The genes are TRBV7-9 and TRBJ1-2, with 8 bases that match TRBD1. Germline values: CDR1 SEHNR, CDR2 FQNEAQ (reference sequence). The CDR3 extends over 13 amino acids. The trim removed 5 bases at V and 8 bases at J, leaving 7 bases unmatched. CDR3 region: CASSLDRGWGYTF. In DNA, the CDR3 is TGTGCCAGCAGCCTCGACAGGGGATGGGGCTACACCTTC.

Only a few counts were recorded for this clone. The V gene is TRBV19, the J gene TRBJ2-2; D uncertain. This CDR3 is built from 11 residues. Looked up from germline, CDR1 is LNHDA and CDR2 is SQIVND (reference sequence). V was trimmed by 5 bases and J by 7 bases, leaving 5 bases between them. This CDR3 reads CASSYSGELFF. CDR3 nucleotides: TGTGCCAGTAGTTACAGCGGGGAGCTGTTTTTT.

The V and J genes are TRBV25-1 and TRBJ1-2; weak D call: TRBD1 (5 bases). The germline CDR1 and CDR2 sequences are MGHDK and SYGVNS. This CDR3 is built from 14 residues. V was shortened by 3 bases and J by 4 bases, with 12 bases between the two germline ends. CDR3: CASSEAGERYGYTF. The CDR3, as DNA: TGTGCCAGCAGTGAGGCGGGGGAACGCTATGGCTACACCTTC.

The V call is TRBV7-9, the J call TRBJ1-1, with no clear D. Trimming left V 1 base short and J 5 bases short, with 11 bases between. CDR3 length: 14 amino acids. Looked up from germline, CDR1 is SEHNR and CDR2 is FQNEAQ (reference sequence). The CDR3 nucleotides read TGTGCCAGCAGCTTAGTGAGGAGTAATACTGAAGCTTTCTTT. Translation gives CASSLVRSNTEAFF. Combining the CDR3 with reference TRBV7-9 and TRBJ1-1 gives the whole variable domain DTGVSQNPRHKITKRGQNVTFRCDPISEHNRLYWYRQTLGQGPEFLTYFQNEAQLEKSRLLSDRFSAERPKGSFSTLEIQRTEQGDSAMYLCASSLVRSNTEAFFGQGTRLTVV.

The DNA for the CDR3 is TGTGCCAGCAGCGCCCCAGAGAGGCAGGGAAGCGACGAGCAGTACTTC. Amino acids: CASSAPERQGSDEQYF. The chain is built from TRBV9 and TRBJ2-7, with a tentative D call TRBD1 (5 bases). Germline CDR1 SGDLS, CDR2 YYNGEE. This CDR3 has 16 residues. The V gene lost 3 bases and the J gene lost 5 bases, with 21 bases spanning the gap.

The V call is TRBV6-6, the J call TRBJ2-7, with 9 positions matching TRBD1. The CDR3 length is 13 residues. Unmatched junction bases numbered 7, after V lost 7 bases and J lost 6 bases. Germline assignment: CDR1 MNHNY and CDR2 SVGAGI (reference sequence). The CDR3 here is CASTQGTGSEQYF. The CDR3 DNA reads TGTGCCAGCACCCAGGGGACAGGGAGCGAGCAGTACTTC.

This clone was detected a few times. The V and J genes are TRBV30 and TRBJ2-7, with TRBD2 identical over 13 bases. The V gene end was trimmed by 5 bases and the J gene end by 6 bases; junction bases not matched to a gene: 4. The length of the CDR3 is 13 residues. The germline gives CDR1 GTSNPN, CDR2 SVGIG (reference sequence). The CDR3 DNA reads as TGTGCCTGGCAGACTAGCGGGGGGAGCGAGCAGTACTTC. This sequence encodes CAWQTSGGSEQYF.

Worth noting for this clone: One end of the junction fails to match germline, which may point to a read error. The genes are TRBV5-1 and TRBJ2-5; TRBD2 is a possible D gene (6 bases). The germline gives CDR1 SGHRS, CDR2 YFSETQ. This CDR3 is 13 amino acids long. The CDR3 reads CASWDFRKEAQYF. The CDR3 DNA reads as TGCGCCAGCTGGGACTTCCGGAAAGAGGCCCAGTACTTC.

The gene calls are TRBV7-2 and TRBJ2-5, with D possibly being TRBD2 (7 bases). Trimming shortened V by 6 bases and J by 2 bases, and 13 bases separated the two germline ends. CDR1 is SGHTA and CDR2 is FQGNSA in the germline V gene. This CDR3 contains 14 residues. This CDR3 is CASSPGRGQETQYF. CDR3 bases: TGTGCCAGCAGTCCAGGGAGGGGGCAAGAGACCCAGTACTTC.

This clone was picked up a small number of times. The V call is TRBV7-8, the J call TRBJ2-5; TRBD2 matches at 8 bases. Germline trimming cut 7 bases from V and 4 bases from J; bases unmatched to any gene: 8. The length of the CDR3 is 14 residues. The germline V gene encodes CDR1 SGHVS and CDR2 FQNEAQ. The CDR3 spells CASITAGGRETQYF. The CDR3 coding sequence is TGTGCCAGCATCACTGCGGGGGGACGAGAGACCCAGTACTTC.

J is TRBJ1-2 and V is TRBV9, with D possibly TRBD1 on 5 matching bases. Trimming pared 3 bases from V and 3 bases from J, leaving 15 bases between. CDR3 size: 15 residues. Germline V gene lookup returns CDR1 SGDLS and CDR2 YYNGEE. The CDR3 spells CASSGGPGGYYGYTF. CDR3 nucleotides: TGTGCCAGCAGCGGAGGCCCGGGGGGGTACTATGGCTACACCTTC.

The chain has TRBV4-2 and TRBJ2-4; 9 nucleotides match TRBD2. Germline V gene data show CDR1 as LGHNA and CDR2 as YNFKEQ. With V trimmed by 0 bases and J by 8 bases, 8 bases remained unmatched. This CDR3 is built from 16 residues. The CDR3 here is CASSQEPSGAQDIQYF. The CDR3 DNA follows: TGTGCCAGCAGCCAAGAGCCTAGCGGGGCTCAGGACATTCAGTACTTC.